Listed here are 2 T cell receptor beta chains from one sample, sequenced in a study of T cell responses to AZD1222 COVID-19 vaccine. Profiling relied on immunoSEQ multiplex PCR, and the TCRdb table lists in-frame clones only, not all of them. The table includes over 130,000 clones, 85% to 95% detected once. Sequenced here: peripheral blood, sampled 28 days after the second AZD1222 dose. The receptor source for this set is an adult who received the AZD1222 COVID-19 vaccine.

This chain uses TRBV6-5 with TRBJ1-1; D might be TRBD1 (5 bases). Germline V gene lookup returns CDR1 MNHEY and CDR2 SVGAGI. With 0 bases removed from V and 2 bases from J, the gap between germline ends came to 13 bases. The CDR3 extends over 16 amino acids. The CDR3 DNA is TGTGCCAGCAGTTACTCATCCGGACACTATAACACTGAAGCTTTCTTT. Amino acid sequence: CASSYSSGHYNTEAFF.

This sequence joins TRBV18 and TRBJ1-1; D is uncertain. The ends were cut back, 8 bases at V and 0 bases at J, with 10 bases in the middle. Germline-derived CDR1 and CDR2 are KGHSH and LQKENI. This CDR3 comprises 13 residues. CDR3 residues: CASRGSLNTEAFF. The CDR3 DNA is TGTGCCAGCCGAGGGTCGCTGAACACTGAAGCTTTCTTT.